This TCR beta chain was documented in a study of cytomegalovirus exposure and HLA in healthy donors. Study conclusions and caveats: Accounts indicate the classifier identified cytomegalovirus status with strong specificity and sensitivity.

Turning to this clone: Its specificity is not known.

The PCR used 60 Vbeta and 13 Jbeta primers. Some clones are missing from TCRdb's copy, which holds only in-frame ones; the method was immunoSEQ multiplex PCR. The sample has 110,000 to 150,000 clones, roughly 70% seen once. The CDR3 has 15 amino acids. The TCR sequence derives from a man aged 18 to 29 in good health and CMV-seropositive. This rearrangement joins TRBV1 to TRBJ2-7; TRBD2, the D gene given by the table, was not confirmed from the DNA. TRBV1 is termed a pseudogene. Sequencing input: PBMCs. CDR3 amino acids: CTSSPPFRGLSEQYF. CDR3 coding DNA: TGCACCAGCAGCCCCCCTTTCAGAGGTCTTAGCGAGCAGTACTTC.